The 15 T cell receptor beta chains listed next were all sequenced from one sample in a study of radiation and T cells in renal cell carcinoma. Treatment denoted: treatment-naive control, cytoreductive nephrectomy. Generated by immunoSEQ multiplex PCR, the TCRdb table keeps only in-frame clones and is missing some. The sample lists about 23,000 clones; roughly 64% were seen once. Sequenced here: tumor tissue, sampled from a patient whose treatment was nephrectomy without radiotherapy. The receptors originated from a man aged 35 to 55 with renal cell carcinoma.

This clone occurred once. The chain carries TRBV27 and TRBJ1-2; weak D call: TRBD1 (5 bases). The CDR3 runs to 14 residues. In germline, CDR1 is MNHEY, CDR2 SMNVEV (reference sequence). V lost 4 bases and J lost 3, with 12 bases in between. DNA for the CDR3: TGTGCCAGCAGTTATAGAGGGGCGGACTATGGCTACACCTTC. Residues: CASSYRGADYGYTF.

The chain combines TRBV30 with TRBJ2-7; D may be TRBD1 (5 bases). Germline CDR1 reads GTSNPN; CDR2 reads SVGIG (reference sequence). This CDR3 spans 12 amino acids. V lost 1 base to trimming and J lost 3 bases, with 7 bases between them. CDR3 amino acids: CAWSERGYEQYF. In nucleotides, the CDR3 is TGTGCCTGGAGTGAAAGGGGCTACGAGCAGTACTTC.

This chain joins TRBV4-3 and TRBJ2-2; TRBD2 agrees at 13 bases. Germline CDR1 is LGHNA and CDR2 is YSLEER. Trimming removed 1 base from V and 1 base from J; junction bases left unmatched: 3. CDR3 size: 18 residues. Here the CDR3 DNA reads TGCGCCAGCAGCCAAGGGACTAGCGGGGGATTGAACACCGGGGAGCTGTTTTTT. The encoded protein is CASSQGTSGGLNTGELFF.

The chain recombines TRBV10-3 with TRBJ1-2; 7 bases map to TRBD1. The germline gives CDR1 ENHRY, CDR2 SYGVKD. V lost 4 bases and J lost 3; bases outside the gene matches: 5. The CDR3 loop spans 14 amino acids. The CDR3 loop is CAISGSQGDYGYTF. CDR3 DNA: TGTGCCATCAGTGGATCTCAGGGGGACTATGGCTACACCTTC.

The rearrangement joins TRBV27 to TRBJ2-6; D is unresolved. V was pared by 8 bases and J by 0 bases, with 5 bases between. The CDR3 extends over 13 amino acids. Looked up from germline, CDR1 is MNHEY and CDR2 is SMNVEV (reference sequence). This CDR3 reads CASRVSGANVLTF. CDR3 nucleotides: TGTGCCAGCCGAGTCTCTGGGGCCAACGTCCTGACTTTC.

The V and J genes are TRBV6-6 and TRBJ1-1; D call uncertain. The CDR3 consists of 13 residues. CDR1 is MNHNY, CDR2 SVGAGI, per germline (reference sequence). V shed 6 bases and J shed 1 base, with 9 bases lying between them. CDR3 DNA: TGTGCCAGCAGCCTCGGAAAGAACACTGAAGCTTTCTTT. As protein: CASSLGKNTEAFF.

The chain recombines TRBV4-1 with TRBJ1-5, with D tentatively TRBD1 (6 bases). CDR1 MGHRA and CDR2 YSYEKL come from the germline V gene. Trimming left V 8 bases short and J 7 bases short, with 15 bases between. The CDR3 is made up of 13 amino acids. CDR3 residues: CASGISGDQPQHF. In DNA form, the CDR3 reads TGCGCCAGCGGGATCTCAGGGGACCAGCCCCAGCATTTT.

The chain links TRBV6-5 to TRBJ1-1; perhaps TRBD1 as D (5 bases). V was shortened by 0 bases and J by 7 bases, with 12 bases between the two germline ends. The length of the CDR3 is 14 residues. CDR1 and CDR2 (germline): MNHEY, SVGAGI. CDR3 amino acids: CASSYSQGGGEAFF. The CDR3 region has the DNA TGTGCCAGCAGTTACTCGCAGGGAGGAGGTGAAGCTTTCTTT.

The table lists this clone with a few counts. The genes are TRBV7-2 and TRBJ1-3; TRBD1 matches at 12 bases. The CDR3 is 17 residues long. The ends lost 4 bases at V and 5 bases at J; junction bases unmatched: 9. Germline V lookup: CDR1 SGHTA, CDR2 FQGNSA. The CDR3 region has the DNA TGTGCCAGCAGCTCTACCCTGGGACAGGGGGCCAGAAACACCATATATTTT. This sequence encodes CASSSTLGQGARNTIYF.

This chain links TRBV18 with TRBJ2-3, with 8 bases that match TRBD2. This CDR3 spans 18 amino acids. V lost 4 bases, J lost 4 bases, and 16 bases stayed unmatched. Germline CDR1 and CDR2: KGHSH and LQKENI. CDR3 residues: CASSLLAPTGGGSDTQYF. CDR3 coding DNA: TGTGCCAGCTCACTTCTCGCCCCAACCGGCGGGGGGTCAGATACGCAGTATTTT.

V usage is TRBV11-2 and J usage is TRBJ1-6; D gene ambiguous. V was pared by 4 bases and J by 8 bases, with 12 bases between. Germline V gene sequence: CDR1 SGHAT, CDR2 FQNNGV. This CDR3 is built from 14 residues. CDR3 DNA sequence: TGTGCCAGCAGCTCCGAATCAGGCGATTCACCCCTCCACTTT. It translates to CASSSESGDSPLHF.

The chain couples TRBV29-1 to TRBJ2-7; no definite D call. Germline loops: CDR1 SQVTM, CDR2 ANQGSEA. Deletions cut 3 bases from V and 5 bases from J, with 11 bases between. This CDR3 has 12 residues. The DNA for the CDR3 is TGCAGCGTTGAGAAGGGTAACCACGAGCAGTACTTC. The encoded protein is CSVEKGNHEQYF.

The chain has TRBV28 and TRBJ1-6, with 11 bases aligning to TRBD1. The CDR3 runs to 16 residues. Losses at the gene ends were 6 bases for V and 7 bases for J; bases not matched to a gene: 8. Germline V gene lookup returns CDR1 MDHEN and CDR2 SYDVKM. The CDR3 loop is CASSEGQGERNSPLHF. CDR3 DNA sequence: TGTGCCAGCAGCGAGGGACAGGGGGAAAGGAATTCACCCCTCCACTTT.

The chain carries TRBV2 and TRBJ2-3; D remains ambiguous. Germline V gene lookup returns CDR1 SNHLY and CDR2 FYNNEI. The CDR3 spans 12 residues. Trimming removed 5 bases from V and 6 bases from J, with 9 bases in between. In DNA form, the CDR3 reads TGTGCCAGCAGTCAGTTGAGTGATACGCAGTATTTT. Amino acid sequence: CASSQLSDTQYF.

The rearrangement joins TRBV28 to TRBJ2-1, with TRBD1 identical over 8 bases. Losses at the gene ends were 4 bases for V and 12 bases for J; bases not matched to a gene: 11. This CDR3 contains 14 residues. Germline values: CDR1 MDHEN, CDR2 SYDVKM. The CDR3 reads CASSSGGEGRWQFF. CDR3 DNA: TGTGCCAGCAGTTCAGGGGGCGAGGGACGCTGGCAGTTCTTC.